This note documents a single T cell receptor beta chain sequence. Its antigen remains undetermined. No base quality information exists; no much larger clone differs at one position. This entry comes from a study of T cell clones after liver transplantation (dated by TCRdb to the late 2010s). Regarding the study in general: The samples were obtained from ITN030ST, a randomized trial that attempted immunosuppression withdrawal within 2 years after liver transplantation. To count as tolerant, a recipient had to stay completely off immunosuppression for at least one year without liver enzymes climbing beyond twice the upper limit of normal. Donor-reactive T cell clones were identified by TCRbeta sequencing after a pre-transplant mixed lymphocyte reaction and then tracked in post-transplant blood. Of the eight recipients, a few were HCV-positive, while the remaining recipients had been transplanted for non-autoimmune, non-viral indications. The subjects received no induction therapy and were kept on standard immunosuppression until randomization at 12-24 months post-transplant. Third party-reactive TCRbeta sequences from pre-transplant MLRs were also identified as an antigen-independent comparator for donor-reactive sequences. Of the 8 liver transplant recipients making up the studied cohort, 3 were classified as tolerant and 5 as non-tolerant. Blood samples were collected pre-transplant, pre-randomization before withdrawal, and post-randomization after either full withdrawal or failed withdrawal.

The paper as a whole reports these results and caveats: Donor-reactive sequences decreased more than third party-reactive sequences, which suggests partial antigen-specific deletion that was not related to withdrawal success. Conclusions were preliminary, limited by small, heterogeneous patient numbers and non-standardized post-transplant time points. In two subjects, low numbers of available donor cells limited the measurable donor-reactive repertoire. Because allograft tissue specimens were not available, migration of donor-reactive T cells into the graft, rather than deletion, may have occurred. After accounting for repertoire turnover, donor-reactive detection was significantly reduced in 7 of 8 subjects for CD4 and 8 of 8 for CD8. In most of the 8 subjects, regardless of tolerance or HCV status, circulating donor-reactive CD4 TCRbeta sequences dropped significantly post-transplant.

Unstimulated PBMCs, after thawing, were stained for CD3, CD4 and CD8 and then FACS-sorted into CD3+CD4+ and CD3+CD8+ populations. All 8 studied subjects were randomized to immunosuppression withdrawal. The Qiagen DNeasy Blood and Tissue Kit was used to isolate genomic DNA. High-throughput TCRbeta CDR3 sequencing of frozen genomic DNA was performed by immunoSEQ, including PCR amplification, mapping, bias correction and internal controls. The authors' pipeline ran thus. Only productive rearrangements were retained, with each unique TCRbeta sequence defined by its CDR3 nucleotide sequence together with its V and J gene. A sequence counted as donor-reactive only if the sequence showed at least 5-fold expansion in CFSE-low cells compared with unstimulated pre-transplant cells and had a frequency of at least 0.01%. To ensure at least 90% detection power, minimum frequency thresholds were set for each subject based on that subject's lowest-template unstimulated sample. Jensen-Shannon divergence between the top 1000 TCRbeta sequences post-transplant and pre-transplant was used to measure repertoire turnover. Changes in detection of donor-reactive sequences were tested with two-sided Fisher's exact tests. Drawn from immuneACCESS, this table holds only the in-frame rearrangements with V and J called that TCRdb kept. Clones are partly lost; checked studies trace under half to an unresolved V gene and leave the rest unexplained. For V, J and clone size, that table is used; D and trimming come from the DNA. The sample table lists about 85,000 clones, roughly 82% of them with a count of one. The ten largest clones represent 0.45% to 0.6% of the sample.

The material sequenced was CD4+ T cells from blood, taken approximately 3.5 years after liver transplant. The origin of this receptor is a human patient who received a liver transplant. Some T cells may have been brought in with the graft after a transplant.

The sequenced DNA: TGTGCCAGCAGTCCGGGACAGAAAAATGAAAAACTGTTTTTT. It translates to CASSPGQKNEKLFF. This chain is built from TRBV6-5 and TRBJ1-4; the central 7 bases match TRBD1. The germline V gene gives CDR1 as MNHEY and CDR2 as SVGAGI. The CDR3 sequence holds 14 residues, the cysteine and phenylalanine included. Just the 42-base CDR3 DNA is kept, in frame starting at base 1. Trimming accounts for 5 bases at V and 5 bases at J, while the number of junction bases matched to no gene is 5.